This T cell receptor beta chain was profiled in a study of technical replicates of blood from four donors listed by TCRdb under 2017. The library was obtained by the immunoSEQ multiplex PCR assay. Sourced from immuneACCESS, this table was stored by TCRdb with only in-frame sequences that have V and J called. A share of the clones is absent; for the studies checked, an unresolved V gene accounts for under half, and the remainder has no known explanation. The sample profile shows approximately 79,000 clones; approximately 97% of them were found once. The top ten clones comprise about 0.29% of the sample. For this chain, trimming is 6 bases at the V end and 7 bases at the J end, and the number of junction bases without a gene match is 10. The CDR3 sequence holds 15 residues, the cysteine and phenylalanine included. Solely the CDR3 DNA is kept, with 45 bases framed from the first base. The germline V gene specifies SNHLY as CDR1 and FYNNEI as CDR2.

A note on this clone: The antigen it recognizes is unknown. Per-base quality was not reported, and no clone a single base away is much larger than it.

The rearranged segments are TRBV2 and TRBJ2-2; 8 middle bases align to TRBD1. The sample comprised T cells isolated from PBMCs. The TCR comes from a human donor in good health. CDR3 protein: CASSQTGAVSGELFF. Read as DNA, the sequence is TGTGCCAGCAGCCAGACAGGGGCGGTGAGCGGGGAGCTGTTTTTT. The full variable domain, with segments outside the CDR3 supplied by the reference TRBV2 and TRBJ2-2 proteins, appears as EPEVTQTPSHQVTQMGQEVILRCVPISNHLYFYWYRQILGQKVEFLVSFYNNEISEKSEIFDDQFSVERPDGSNFTLKIRSTKLEDSAMYFCASSQTGAVSGELFFGEGSRLTVL.